This T cell receptor (beta chain) was recorded in a study of blood T cell repertoires in COVID-19. At the level of the study: The United States, Italy and Spain provided the acute and convalescent COVID-19 samples. PBMCs, B-cell-depleted T cells, or T cells provided the cDNA or gDNA that made up the material.

TCRdb's copy holds only in-frame clones and misses some; the assay was immunoSEQ multiplex PCR. The sample lists roughly 150,000 clones; roughly nine tenths were seen once. Trimming pared 2 bases from V and 2 bases from J, leaving 6 bases between. Germline V CDR1 and CDR2: WNHNN, SYGVQD (reference sequence). CDR3 length equals 14 residues. The sequenced material came from peripheral blood. The chain combines TRBV10-1 with TRBJ2-2; D might be TRBD2 (5 bases). The TCR originated in a man between 60 and 70 years old with active or convalescent COVID-19. CDR3 coding DNA: TGCGCCAGCAGTGAGGGAGGAAACACCGGGGAGCTGTTTTTT. Encoded protein: CASSEGGNTGELFF.